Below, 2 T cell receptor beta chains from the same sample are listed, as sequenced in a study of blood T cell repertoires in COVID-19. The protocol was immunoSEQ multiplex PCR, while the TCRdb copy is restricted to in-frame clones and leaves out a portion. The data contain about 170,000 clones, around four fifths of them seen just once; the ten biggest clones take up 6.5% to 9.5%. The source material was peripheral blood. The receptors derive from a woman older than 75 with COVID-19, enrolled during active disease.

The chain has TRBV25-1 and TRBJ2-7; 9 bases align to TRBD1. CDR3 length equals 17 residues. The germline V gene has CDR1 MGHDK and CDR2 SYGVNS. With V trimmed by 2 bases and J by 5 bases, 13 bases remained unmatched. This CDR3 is CASSEVDPGTGSHEQYF. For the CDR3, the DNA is TGTGCCAGCAGTGAAGTGGATCCCGGGACAGGGTCCCACGAGCAGTACTTC.

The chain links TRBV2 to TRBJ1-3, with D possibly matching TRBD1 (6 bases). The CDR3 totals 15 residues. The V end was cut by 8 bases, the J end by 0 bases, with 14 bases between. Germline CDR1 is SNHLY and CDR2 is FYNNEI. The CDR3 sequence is CASRPTGSSGNTIYF. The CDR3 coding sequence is TGTGCCAGCCGACCCACAGGGAGCTCTGGAAACACCATATATTTT.